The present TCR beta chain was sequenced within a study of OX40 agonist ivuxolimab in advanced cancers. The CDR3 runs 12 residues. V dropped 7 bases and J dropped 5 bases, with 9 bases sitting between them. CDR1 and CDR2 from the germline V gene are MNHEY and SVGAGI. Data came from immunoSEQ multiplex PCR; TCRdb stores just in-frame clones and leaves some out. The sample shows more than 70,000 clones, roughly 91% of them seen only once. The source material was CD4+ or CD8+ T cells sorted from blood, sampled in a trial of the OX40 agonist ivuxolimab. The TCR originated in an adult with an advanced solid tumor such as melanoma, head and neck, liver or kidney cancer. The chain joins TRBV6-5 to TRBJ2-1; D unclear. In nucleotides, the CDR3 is TGTGCCAGCACCGCAGACCACAATGAGCAGTTCTTC. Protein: CASTADHNEQFF.